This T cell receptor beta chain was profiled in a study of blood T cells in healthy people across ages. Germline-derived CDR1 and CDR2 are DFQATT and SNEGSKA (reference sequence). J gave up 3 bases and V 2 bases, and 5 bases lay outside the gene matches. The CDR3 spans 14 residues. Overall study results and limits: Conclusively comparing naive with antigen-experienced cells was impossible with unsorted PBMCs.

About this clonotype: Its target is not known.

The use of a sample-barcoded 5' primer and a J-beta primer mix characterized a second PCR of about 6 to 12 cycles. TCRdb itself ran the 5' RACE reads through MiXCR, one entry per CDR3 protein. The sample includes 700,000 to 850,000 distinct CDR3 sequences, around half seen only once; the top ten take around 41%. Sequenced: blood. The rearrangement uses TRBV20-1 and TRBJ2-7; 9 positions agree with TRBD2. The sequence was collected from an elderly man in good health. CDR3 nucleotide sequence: TGCAGTGCTAGACCGACTAGCGGATACTACGAGCAGTACTTC. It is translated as CSARPTSGYYEQYF.